This entry is about one TCR beta chain. There are 14 residues in the CDR3. The germline gives CDR1 SGDLS, CDR2 YYNGEE. Trimming shortened V by 3 bases and J by 7 bases, and 14 bases separated the two germline ends. This specimen comes from a study of OX40 agonist ivuxolimab in advanced cancers. In the study overall: People who had prior anti-PD-1, anti-PD-L1 or anti-CTLA-4 therapy could take part, and 35% to 50% had some.

Clones were sequenced by immunoSEQ multiplex PCR, and TCRdb holds only the in-frame ones, with some missing. This sample has tens of thousands of clones; about 88% occur once, and the top ten carry approximately 1.7%. This receptor was taken from an adult with an advanced solid tumor such as melanoma, head and neck, liver or kidney cancer. Material: CD4+ or CD8+ T cells sorted from blood, obtained in a trial of the OX40 agonist ivuxolimab. This chain joins TRBV9 and TRBJ2-4; D tentatively reads TRBD1 or TRBD2 (5 bases each). CDR3 residues: CASSGQGSGNIQYF. CDR3 in DNA: TGTGCCAGCAGCGGTCAGGGATCGGGGAACATTCAGTACTTC.